The 11 T cell receptor beta chains reported below all come from one sample, sequenced in a study of naive and memory T cell subsets. Study results and limitations: Possibly reflecting memory cells re-expressing CD45RA, a few larger clonotypes occurred in naive repertoires, especially CD8.

Which antigens these TCRs recognize remains unknown. Two oligonucleotides, mixed equimolar, formed the beta constant-region primer covering TRBC1 and TRBC2. Four rounds of PCR amplified the ligated cDNA using nested alpha and beta constant-region primers plus SP2. TCRdb reprocessed the UMI-ligation and nested PCR reads via MiXCR and lists one record per CDR3 protein. The sample has about 99,000 distinct CDR3 sequences; around 15% are singletons. Sequencing was done on a sample of naive CD8+ T cells from blood. These receptors were taken from a human donor in good health.

The table lists this clonotype with many counts. This rearrangement joins TRBV4-3 to TRBJ2-7; D gene unclear. Germline CDR1 and CDR2: LGHNA and YSLEER. The CDR3 extends over 15 amino acids. V lost 1 base and J 3 bases, leaving 13 bases between the germline ends. The CDR3 DNA reads as TGCGCCAGCAGCCAAGGGCCTTACGACCTCTACGAGCAGTACTTC. This gives the protein CASSQGPYDLYEQYF.

This clonotype was counted only a few times. The chain is built from TRBV6-2 or TRBV6-3 and TRBJ2-1; D may match TRBD1 or TRBD2 (5 bases each). Germline CDR1 and CDR2: MNHEY and SVGEGT. Trimming removed 2 bases at V and 8 bases at J, with 16 bases between. The CDR3 is 15 amino acids. The CDR3 region is CASSYRGPNTDEQFF. CDR3 coding DNA: TGTGCCAGCAGTTACAGGGGACCGAATACCGATGAGCAGTTCTTC.

A few counts support this clonotype. The chain is built from TRBV11-1 and TRBJ1-1; D unclear. The V end lost 3 bases, the J end lost 2 bases, and 10 bases lay between the germline ends. The germline V gene has CDR1 SGHAT and CDR2 FQDESV (reference sequence). The CDR3 is 14 residues long. In DNA form, the CDR3 reads TGTGCCAGCAGCTTGTTTCGTGATAACACTGAAGCTTTCTTT. Amino acid sequence: CASSLFRDNTEAFF. Full variable domain (outside the CDR3, taken from reference TRBV11-1 and TRBJ1-1): EAEVAQSPRYKITEKSQAVAFWCDPISGHATLYWYRQILGQGPELLVQFQDESVVDDSQLPKDRFSAERLKGVDSTLKIQPAELGDSAMYLCASSLFRDNTEAFFGQGTRLTVV.

This clonotype appeared a few times. CDR3 amino acids: CASSRDQGFGELFF. CDR3 nucleotides: TGTGCCAGCAGCCGAGACCAGGGATTTGGGGAGCTGTTTTTT. This chain links TRBV14 with TRBJ2-2; weak D call: TRBD1 (5 bases). V lost 4 bases and J 8 bases, leaving 14 bases between the germline ends. CDR1 SGHDN and CDR2 FVKESK come from the germline V gene. This CDR3 has 14 residues.

This clonotype was observed a few times. The chain carries TRBV9 and TRBJ2-6; 10 positions match TRBD1. V lost 0 bases, J lost 0 bases, and 6 bases stayed unmatched. The germline CDR1 and CDR2 sequences are SGDLS and YYNGEE. CDR3 size: 19 residues. The CDR3 nucleotides are TGTGCCAGCAGCGTAGCGACAGGGGGCCCCTCCTCTGGGGCCAACGTCCTGACTTTC. This encodes CASSVATGGPSSGANVLTF.

This chain joins TRBV13 and TRBJ1-2; D is perhaps TRBD1 (5 bases). V was clipped by 1 base and J by 2 bases, with 8 bases between them. The CDR3 loop spans 14 amino acids. Germline values: CDR1 PRHDT, CDR2 FYEKMQ (reference sequence). The CDR3 loop reads CASSLDRLNYGYTF. Here the CDR3 DNA reads TGTGCCAGCAGCTTAGACAGGTTGAACTATGGCTACACCTTC.

In this sample, this clonotype turned up many times. The rearrangement joins TRBV27 to TRBJ2-7, with TRBD2 matching over 7 bases. This CDR3 contains 15 residues. Losses at the gene ends were 4 bases for V and 1 base for J; bases not matched to a gene: 7. Germline loops: CDR1 MNHEY, CDR2 SMNVEV (reference sequence). The CDR3 loop reads CASSSVAGRSYEQYF. CDR3 bases: TGTGCCAGCAGTTCCGTAGCGGGCCGATCCTACGAGCAGTACTTC.

The CDR3 here is CSASTGETYEQYF. CDR3 bases: TGCAGTGCTAGTACCGGGGAGACCTACGAGCAGTACTTC. V and J are TRBV20-1 and TRBJ2-7, with a tentative D call TRBD2 (5 bases). V was clipped by 3 bases and J by 2 bases, with 11 bases between them. Germline lookup yields CDR1 DFQATT and CDR2 SNEGSKA (reference sequence). This CDR3 contains 13 residues.

In this sample, this clonotype turned up many times. The chain has TRBV19 and TRBJ1-5; D remains unclear. Germline assignment: CDR1 LNHDA and CDR2 SQIVND (reference sequence). The germline V and J ends were trimmed by 5 bases and 6 bases, with 20 bases remaining between them. The CDR3 sequence is 16 residues long. The DNA of the CDR3 is TGTGCCAGTAGTCCCCGGACCCCCACGGTGGGTCAGCCCCAGCATTTT. Translating gives CASSPRTPTVGQPQHF.

A few counts support this clonotype. This sequence joins TRBV9 and TRBJ1-2; maybe TRBD1 (5 bases). Looked up from germline, CDR1 is SGDLS and CDR2 is YYNGEE. Trimming pared 0 bases from V and 2 bases from J, leaving 11 bases between. This CDR3 comprises 15 residues. Written as DNA, the CDR3 is TGTGCCAGCAGCGTAGAGGGAGGGACCAACTATGGCTACACCTTC. Translated, it gives CASSVEGGTNYGYTF.

The V call is TRBV4-1, the J call TRBJ1-2; 9 bases line up with TRBD1. V dropped 4 bases and J dropped 4; count of bases not matched to a gene: 10. This CDR3 contains 16 residues. Germline CDR1 and CDR2: MGHRA and YSYEKL. The CDR3 region has the DNA TGCGCCAGCAGCCCAACAAGGGGACAGGGTTTCTATGGCTACACCTTC. It codes for CASSPTRGQGFYGYTF.